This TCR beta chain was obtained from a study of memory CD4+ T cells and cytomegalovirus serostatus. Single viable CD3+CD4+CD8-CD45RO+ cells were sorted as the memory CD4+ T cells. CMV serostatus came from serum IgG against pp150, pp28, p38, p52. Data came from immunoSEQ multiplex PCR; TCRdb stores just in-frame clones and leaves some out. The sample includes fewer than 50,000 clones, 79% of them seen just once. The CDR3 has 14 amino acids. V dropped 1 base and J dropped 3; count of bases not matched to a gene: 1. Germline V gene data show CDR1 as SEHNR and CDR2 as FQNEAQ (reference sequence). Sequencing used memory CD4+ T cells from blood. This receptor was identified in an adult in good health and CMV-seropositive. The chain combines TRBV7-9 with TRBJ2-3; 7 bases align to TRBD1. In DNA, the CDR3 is TGTGCCAGCAGCTTAGGACAGGGAACAGATACGCAGTATTTT. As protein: CASSLGQGTDTQYF.